The clone carrying this TCR beta chain was recorded many times. The antigen is undetermined. The CDR3 is 16 residues long. The V segment lost 1 base and the J segment 7 bases; nucleotides outside the gene matches: 12. Germline V CDR1 and CDR2: LNHNV, YYDKDF (reference sequence). Library preparation (for TCRbeta) was performed with unique molecular identifiers. MiXCR, applied by TCRdb to the PCR reads, yields one record per CDR3 protein. The sample holds about 210,000 distinct CDR3 sequences, over 15% seen once. The data were taken from a study of T-cell reconstitution after alpha-beta-depleted transplantation in children. Study outcomes and limitations: Most T-cell counts and diversity one year after the transplant came from T cells that were newly produced. As was reported, about two months after transplant, alpha-beta T cells came from several hundred expanded graft clones. Surviving thymic progenitors and recipient T cells were the source of high TCRbeta diversity at day 60 in some patients.

This receptor was identified in a male patient aged 2-9 years who had a stem cell transplant for acute lymphoblastic leukemia, so the T cells may come from the graft donor. The gene calls are TRBV15 and TRBJ2-7; 8 bases are a match to TRBD1. This sample comprised PBMCs, mostly from graft donor cells, obtained 360 days after TCRalphabeta/CD19-depleted stem cell transplant. CDR3 protein: CATSRARTGTPEEQYF. The CDR3 DNA sequence: TGTGCCACCAGCAGAGCTCGGACAGGGACCCCAGAGGAGCAGTACTTC.